These 9 T cell receptor beta chains originate from one sample sequenced in a study of early T cells in non-severe SARS-CoV-2 infection. Via MiXCR, TCRdb re-called the 5' RACE reads, giving one row per CDR3 protein. Found here are around 58,000 distinct CDR3 sequences, more than 12% of them singletons; the top ten hold 9% to 10%. The sequencing used whole blood, collected at baseline. These receptors were obtained from an adult who was a healthcare worker with PCR-confirmed SARS-CoV-2 infection or an uninfected control (not recorded which).

The chain has TRBV24-1 and TRBJ2-5; perhaps D is TRBD1 or TRBD2 (5 bases each). Germline V gene sequence: CDR1 KGHDR, CDR2 SFDVKD. The CDR3 length is 13 residues. V lost 2 bases to trimming and J lost 4 bases, with 7 bases between them. The CDR3 loop reads CATSDSGGETQYF. CDR3 in DNA: TGTGCCACCAGTGATTCTGGGGGAGAGACCCAGTACTTC.

This clonotype was counted ten times or more. The rearrangement joins TRBV12-3 or TRBV12-4 to TRBJ2-5, with a weak D call TRBD1 (6 bases). The CDR3 has 14 amino acids. With 5 bases removed from V and 5 bases from J, the gap between germline ends came to 15 bases. For the CDR3, the DNA is TGTGCCAGCAGTCTAACAGGGTTTGGGGAGACCCAGTACTTC. It translates to CASSLTGFGETQYF.

There are a few counts of this clonotype. This may stem from a read error, because a much larger clone lies one nucleotide away. V and J are TRBV27 and TRBJ2-1; maybe TRBD2 (5 bases). The CDR3 consists of 14 residues. Germline V gives CDR1 MNHEY, CDR2 SMNVEV (reference sequence). V was cut by 2 bases and J by 12 bases, with 17 bases left in between. CDR3 amino acids: CASSLAGSFDVQFF. The CDR3 region has the DNA TGTGCCAGCAGTTTAGCGGGCAGCTTCGATGTGCAGTTCTTC.

This clonotype has just a few counts. This chain uses TRBV3-1 with TRBJ2-7, with D possibly TRBD1 on 5 matching bases. The CDR3 runs to 15 residues. Per the germline V gene, CDR1 is LGHDT and CDR2 is YNNKEL (reference sequence). Trimming left V 1 base short and J 2 bases short, with 12 bases between. CDR3 nucleotide sequence: TGTGCCAGCAGCCAAGGATTGAGCAGGGCCTACGAGCAGTACTTC. Translated: CASSQGLSRAYEQYF.

This chain connects TRBV5-1 to TRBJ2-6; D is perhaps TRBD1 or TRBD2 (5 bases each). The CDR3 runs 15 residues. V was cut by 9 bases and J by 0 bases, with 13 bases left in between. Germline assignment: CDR1 SGHRS and CDR2 YFSETQ. The CDR3 DNA is TGCGCCACCACCCCCGGGACCTCTGGGGCCAACGTCCTGACTTTC. As protein: CATTPGTSGANVLTF.

This clonotype appeared a single time. The gene calls are TRBV6-2 or TRBV6-3 and TRBJ1-1; TRBD1 agrees at 8 bases. Germline V gene data show CDR1 as MNHEY and CDR2 as SVGEGT. The V gene end was trimmed by 5 bases and the J gene end by 4 bases; junction bases not matched to a gene: 9. The CDR3 is made up of 15 amino acids. DNA for the CDR3: TGTGCCAGCAGTCACCTGGACAGGGCCGGCACTGAAGCTTTCTTT. Encoded protein: CASSHLDRAGTEAFF.

The V gene is TRBV18, the J gene TRBJ1-3; D ambiguous. Germline-derived CDR1 and CDR2 are KGHSH and LQKENI. V shed 0 bases and J shed 1 base, with 7 bases lying between them. The CDR3 runs 15 residues. Written as DNA, the CDR3 is TGTGCCAGCTCACCACCGCCGGGATCTGGAAACACCATATATTTT. It specifies CASSPPPGSGNTIYF. Supplemented by reference TRBV18 and TRBJ1-3, the full variable domain reads NAGVMQNPRHLVRRRGQEARLRCSPMKGHSHVYWYRQLPEEGLKFMVYLQKENIIDESGMPKERFSAEFPKEGPSILRIQQVVRGDSAAYFCASSPPPGSGNTIYFGEGSWLTVV.

J is TRBJ2-7 and V is TRBV3-1; 9 bases are shared with TRBD2. V trimming: 1 base; J trimming: 0 bases; junction bases outside the gene matches: 4. Germline-derived CDR1 and CDR2 are LGHDT and YNNKEL (reference sequence). CDR3 length: 16 residues. CDR3 sequence: CASSQGSGRTSYEQYF. CDR3 nucleotides: TGTGCCAGCAGCCAAGGCAGCGGGAGGACCTCCTACGAGCAGTACTTC.

The sample holds many counts of this clonotype. The chain couples TRBV7-9 to TRBJ1-1; D gene unclear. There are 11 residues in the CDR3. The germline CDR1 and CDR2 sequences are SEHNR and FQNEAQ (reference sequence). V lost 5 bases, J lost 8 bases, and 9 bases lay in between. This chain's CDR3 is CASSPEMEAFF. The CDR3 coding sequence is TGTGCCAGCAGCCCGGAAATGGAAGCTTTCTTT.